What follows are 22 T cell receptor beta chains derived from one specimen sequenced in a study of blood T cell repertoires in COVID-19. The repertoire was sequenced with immunoSEQ multiplex PCR; TCRdb's copy has only in-frame clones and lacks some. The data show about 260,000 clones, about 87% seen once. The sample was peripheral blood. All receptors derive from a man aged 60-69 years who had recovered from COVID-19.

V and J are TRBV13 and TRBJ1-4; D remains unclear. The CDR3 sequence is 12 residues long. Germline V gene lookup returns CDR1 PRHDT and CDR2 FYEKMQ (reference sequence). Trimming removed 1 base at V and 8 bases at J, with 5 bases between. As DNA, the CDR3 is TGTGCCAGCAGCTTAGCGCGGGAAAAACTGTTTTTT. It is translated as CASSLAREKLFF.

This chain connects TRBV5-1 to TRBJ1-4, with D hard to call. Germline loops: CDR1 SGHRS, CDR2 YFSETQ. The ends were cut back, 3 bases at V and 1 base at J, with 13 bases in the middle. This CDR3 is 16 amino acids long. This CDR3 reads CASSSDSRRTNEKLFF. In DNA, the CDR3 is TGCGCCAGCAGCTCGGACTCCCGCCGAACTAATGAAAAACTGTTTTTT. The full variable domain, its missing parts supplied by reference TRBV5-1 and TRBJ1-4, is KAGVTQTPRYLIKTRGQQVTLSCSPISGHRSVSWYQQTPGQGLQFLFEYFSETQRNKGNFPGRFSGRQFSNSRSEMNVSTLELGDSALYLCASSSDSRRTNEKLFFGSGTQLSVL.

The sample holds one count of this clone. The CDR3 spells CASSEFPNQPQHF. CDR3 in DNA: TGTGCCAGCAGTGAATTCCCTAATCAGCCCCAGCATTTT. The chain couples TRBV6-1 to TRBJ1-5; D gene uncertain. V dropped 2 bases and J dropped 4 bases, with 6 bases sitting between them. In germline, CDR1 is MNHNS, CDR2 SASEGT. This CDR3 is 13 amino acids long.

The gene calls are TRBV7-2 and TRBJ2-3, with D possibly TRBD2 on 6 matching bases. The CDR3 length is 13 residues. V lost 5 bases and J 6 bases, leaving 12 bases between the germline ends. The germline V gene has CDR1 SGHTA and CDR2 FQGNSA. CDR3 residues: CASSKDYSDTQYF. CDR3 nucleotide sequence: TGTGCCAGCAGCAAGGACTATTCTGATACGCAGTATTTT.

The genes are TRBV3-1 (or the pseudogene TRBV3-2) and TRBJ2-7; a weak D match, TRBD1 (7 bases). V was pared by 6 bases and J by 2 bases, with 17 bases between. The CDR3 is 15 amino acids. Germline-derived CDR1 and CDR2 are LGHDT and YNNKEL (reference sequence). CDR3 sequence: CASSRGRDRPYEQYF. The CDR3 DNA reads as TGTGCCAGCAGTAGGGGGCGGGACAGACCCTACGAGCAGTACTTC.

The chain carries TRBV5-1 and TRBJ2-7; 8 positions match TRBD2. CDR3 size: 14 residues. V was pared by 3 bases and J by 2 bases, with 4 bases of the junction left unmatched. Germline-derived CDR1 and CDR2 are SGHRS and YFSETQ. The CDR3 nucleotides are TGCGCCAGCAGCTCCGGGGGGGGGCCCTACGAGCAGTACTTC. This translates into CASSSGGGPYEQYF.

The genes are TRBV7-9 and TRBJ1-1; 8 nucleotides align to TRBD1. Germline V gene data show CDR1 as SEHNR and CDR2 as FQNEAQ (reference sequence). The CDR3 is made up of 15 amino acids. The V and J ends lost 4 bases and 0 bases, in that order; junction bases with no gene match: 4. In nucleotides, the CDR3 is TGTGCCAGCAGCTCCCGGGACAGGATGAACACTGAAGCTTTCTTT. Its translation: CASSSRDRMNTEAFF.

This rearrangement joins TRBV5-1 to TRBJ1-1; D gene uncertain. The CDR3 spans 14 residues. Between the trimmed V and J ends, which lost 0 bases and 0 bases, there was a span of 6 bases. CDR1 and CDR2 (germline): SGHRS, YFSETQ. The CDR3 nucleotides are TGCGCCAGCAGCTTGGTCGAGGTGAACACTGAAGCTTTCTTT. This sequence encodes CASSLVEVNTEAFF. Together with reference TRBV5-1 and TRBJ1-1, the CDR3 gives the full variable domain: KAGVTQTPRYLIKTRGQQVTLSCSPISGHRSVSWYQQTPGQGLQFLFEYFSETQRNKGNFPGRFSGRQFSNSRSEMNVSTLELGDSALYLCASSLVEVNTEAFFGQGTRLTVV.

The chain carries TRBV15 and TRBJ1-2; tentative D call: TRBD1 (6 bases). The CDR3 has 13 amino acids. The V end lost 2 bases, the J end lost 5 bases, and 9 bases lay between the germline ends. The V gene's germline CDR1 is LNHNV and CDR2 YYDKDF (reference sequence). CDR3: CATSRPQGYGYTF. In DNA form, the CDR3 reads TGTGCCACCAGCAGACCGCAGGGGTATGGCTACACCTTC.

V gene TRBV4-2 combines with J gene TRBJ2-7, with a weak D call TRBD1 (6 bases). Germline lookup yields CDR1 LGHNA and CDR2 YNFKEQ. CDR3 length: 15 residues. Trimming removed 1 base from V and 6 bases from J, with 16 bases in between. CDR3: CASSQGLRGGIEQYF. The CDR3 DNA follows: TGTGCCAGCAGCCAAGGGCTCAGGGGTGGGATCGAGCAGTACTTC.

The chain recombines TRBV15 with TRBJ1-2, with 8 bases fitting TRBD1. Trimming removed 0 bases from V and 8 bases from J; junction bases left unmatched: 8. In germline, CDR1 is LNHNV, CDR2 YYDKDF (reference sequence). The CDR3 runs to 15 residues. The CDR3 region is CATSRDPGQVSGYTF. The CDR3 DNA reads TGTGCCACCAGCAGAGATCCGGGACAGGTATCCGGCTACACCTTC.

The table lists this clone with a count of one. This chain joins TRBV9 and TRBJ2-2; TRBD1 is a possible D gene (6 bases). CDR3 length: 16 amino acids. Germline CDR1 reads SGDLS; CDR2 reads YYNGEE. Trimming shortened V by 2 bases and J by 0 bases, and 11 bases separated the two germline ends. CDR3 bases: TGTGCCAGCAGCGTCCTACAGGGCTCGAACACCGGGGAGCTGTTTTTT. Amino acids: CASSVLQGSNTGELFF.

This chain connects TRBV21-1 to TRBJ2-2; the table's D call, TRBD2, has no DNA check behind it. TRBV21-1 is an annotated pseudogene. The CDR3 consists of 15 residues. This chain's CDR3 is CASSKAGRNTGELFF. DNA for the CDR3: TGTGCCAGCAGTAAGGCGGGGCGGAACACCGGGGAGCTGTTTTTT.

The chain couples TRBV19 to TRBJ1-5; D is possibly TRBD1 (5 bases). This CDR3 is 12 amino acids long. CDR1 LNHDA and CDR2 SQIVND come from the germline V gene (reference sequence). The CDR3 here is CSAGTTNQPQHF. The CDR3, as DNA: TGTAGTGCCGGGACTACCAATCAGCCCCAGCATTTT.

The sample holds a few counts of this clone. The rearrangement joins TRBV6-2 or TRBV6-3 to TRBJ1-6; the D gene is possibly TRBD1 (5 bases). The CDR3 loop spans 15 amino acids. The V gene lost 5 bases and the J gene lost 8 bases, with 16 bases spanning the gap. CDR1 MNHEY and CDR2 SVGEGT come from the germline V gene. This CDR3 is CASSTRGDAYSPLHF. The CDR3 nucleotides are TGTGCCAGCAGTACCCGGGGGGATGCCTATTCACCCCTCCACTTT.

This chain joins TRBV29-1 and TRBJ1-5; 7 bases line up with TRBD1. CDR1 and CDR2 (germline): SQVTM, ANQGSEA. The CDR3 has 16 amino acids. V was pared by 7 bases and J by 1 base, with 13 bases of the junction left unmatched. CDR3 residues: CSARGNNRGSNQPQHF. The CDR3 DNA sequence: TGCAGCGCTAGGGGAAATAACAGGGGAAGCAATCAGCCCCAGCATTTT.

CDR3 loop: CASSYSPGVTNEKLFF. The CDR3 bases are TGTGCCAGCAGTTACTCACCAGGGGTGACTAATGAAAAACTGTTTTTT. The J gene is TRBJ1-4, the V gene TRBV6-5; D is possibly TRBD1 (6 bases). The CDR3 spans 16 residues. CDR1 MNHEY and CDR2 SVGAGI come from the germline V gene. Trimming took 0 bases from V and 2 from J, leaving 10 bases between them.

The chain recombines TRBV27 with TRBJ1-5; TRBD1 matches 8 bases. CDR1 and CDR2 from the germline V gene are MNHEY and SMNVEV (reference sequence). The CDR3 has 16 residues. Unmatched junction bases numbered 10, after V lost 1 base and J lost 8 bases. CDR3 residues: CASSLWAGGGGEPQHF. The CDR3 DNA follows: TGTGCCAGCAGTTTATGGGCAGGGGGCGGTGGGGAGCCCCAGCATTTT.

The genes are TRBV15 and TRBJ1-5, with D possibly TRBD1 on 5 matching bases. The CDR3 has 16 residues. V lost 4 bases, J lost 7 bases, and 20 bases lay in between. CDR1 and CDR2 (germline): LNHNV, YYDKDF (reference sequence). The CDR3 DNA reads as TGTGCCACCAGCACCAACCAAATTCAGGGTCCCCAGCCCCAGCATTTT. Translating it yields CATSTNQIQGPQPQHF. The full variable domain, in which reference TRBV15 and TRBJ1-5 provide the parts outside the CDR3, is DAMVIQNPRYQVTQFGKPVTLSCSQTLNHNVMYWYQQKSSQAPKLLFHYYDKDFNNEADTPDNFQSRRPNTSFCFLDIRSPGLGDTAMYLCATSTNQIQGPQPQHFGDGTRLSIL.

This clone was seen just once. The V and J genes are TRBV19 and TRBJ1-5; a possible D gene is TRBD1 (6 bases). CDR1 is LNHDA and CDR2 is SQIVND in the germline V gene (reference sequence). The CDR3 covers 16 residues. Between the trimmed V and J ends, which lost 4 bases and 0 bases, there was a span of 13 bases. The CDR3 DNA reads TGTGCCAGTAGTAAGGGACATTTGACTAGCAATCAGCCCCAGCATTTT. Its translation is CASSKGHLTSNQPQHF.

The rearrangement joins TRBV30 to TRBJ1-3; D is ambiguous. Trimming removed 1 base at V and 4 bases at J, with 5 bases between. From germline, CDR1 is GTSNPN and CDR2 SVGIG (reference sequence). The CDR3 is 12 residues long. CDR3 bases: TGTGCCTGGAGTGCCTCCGGAAACACCATATATTTT. Translating gives CAWSASGNTIYF.

The chain recombines TRBV5-6 with TRBJ2-3; perhaps TRBD2 as D (6 bases). The germline V gene encodes CDR1 SGHDT and CDR2 YYEEEE. The CDR3 is 14 amino acids. Trimming left V 2 bases short and J 4 bases short, with 11 bases between. This chain's CDR3 is CASSFAGLSDTQYF. CDR3 nucleotides: TGTGCCAGCAGCTTCGCGGGGTTATCAGATACGCAGTATTTT.